These T cell receptor beta chains were read from a single sample in a study of T cell responses to AZD1222 COVID-19 vaccine. The method was immunoSEQ multiplex PCR; TCRdb's version includes in-frame clones alone and lacks a portion of them. The sample lists 100,000 or so clones; 80% to 85% were seen once. Specimen: peripheral blood, collected on day 0 of AZD1222 vaccination. These receptors were collected from an adult in good health. Both conserved end residues are part of each CDR3. D genes are given only for firm matches. Clone size is shown for a subset of rows, as once, few, many or a class of expanded clone.

TRBJ1-1 TRBV4-2 . . TGTGCCAGCAGCCAACCGGAGCTCTTGACAGTCATGAACACTGAAGCTTTCTTT CASSQPELLTVMNTEAFF
TRBJ1-6 TRBV24-1 . . TGTGCCACCAGTGATTTCGGGCAGGGAGTATCCCATAATTCACCCCTCCACTTT CATSDFGQGVSHNSPLHF
TRBJ1-6 TRBV5-1 . . TGCGCCACCAAAACAGGAGAATATAATTCACCCCTCCACTTT CATKTGEYNSPLHF
TRBJ2-1 TRBV10-1 . many TGCGCCAGCAGTGAGTCGGAGGGTGAGCAGTTCTTC CASSESEGEQFF
TRBJ2-5 TRBV5-1 . . TGCGCCAGCAGCTTGGGCCAAGAGACCCAGTACTTC CASSLGQETQYF
TRBJ2-7 TRBV7-8 TRBD2 . TGTGCCAGCAGCTTAGTGACCCTTTCTAGCGGGCGTACCTACGAGCAGTACTTC CASSLVTLSSGRTYEQYF
TRBJ1-2 TRBV7-9 . . TGTGCCAGCAGCTTATACGGGGGGGAGGTTGGCTACACCTTC CASSLYGGEVGYTF
TRBJ2-7 TRBV12-5 TRBD2 . TGTGCTAGTGGTTTGGGTGGGACTAGCGCCTACGAGCAGTACTTC CASGLGGTSAYEQYF
TRBJ2-2 TRBV5-1 . . TGCGCCAGCAGCTCTGAAAGACTCGCGAACACCGGGGAGCTGTTTTTT CASSSERLANTGELFF
TRBJ1-1 TRBV5-1 . . TGCGCCAGCAGCTTGGATCCCAGTAGTAACACTGAAGCTTTCTTT CASSLDPSSNTEAFF
TRBJ1-2 TRBV5-4 . . TGTGCCAGCAGCTTGGACAGCAGCTATGGCTACACCTTC CASSLDSSYGYTF
TRBJ1-5 TRBV9 TRBD1 once TGTGCCAGCAGCGATGGACAGGGGGCTAATCAGCCCCAGCATTTT CASSDGQGANQPQHF
TRBJ1-5 TRBV2 TRBD1 . TGTGCCAGCAGTGGCGGGACAGGGGATCAGCCCCAGCATTTT CASSGGTGDQPQHF
TRBJ2-5 TRBV3-1/TRBV3-2 TRBD2 . TGTGCCAGCAGCCCCCGTATTAGCGGGGGTCACCAAGAGACCCAGTACTTC CASSPRISGGHQETQYF
TRBJ2-7 TRBV24-1 . . TGTGCCACCAGTGACAGGGCCGAGCAGTACTTC CATSDRAEQYF
TRBJ2-7 TRBV28 . . TGTGCCAGCAGTTTATTTGGGGGCCAGGTTTCCGAGCAGTACTTC CASSLFGGQVSEQYF
TRBJ2-5 TRBV5-1 . . TGCGCCAGCAGCTTGAACATAAAAGAGACCCAGTACTTC CASSLNIKETQYF
TRBJ1-2 TRBV7-9 . . TGTGCCAGCAGCTTCCCCCCAGGGAGGGGGAACTATGGCTACACCTTC CASSFPPGRGNYGYTF
TRBJ1-1 TRBV6-5 . . TGTGCCAGCAGTTACGGACAAATTAACACTGAAGCTTTCTTT CASSYGQINTEAFF
TRBJ1-4 TRBV4-3 . . TGCGCCAGCAGCCAAGAGGTCAATGAAAAACTGTTTTTT CASSQEVNEKLFF
TRBJ1-6 TRBV27 . . TGTGCCAGCAGTTTGACCGTGAGCTCCTATAATTCACCCCTCCACTTT CASSLTVSSYNSPLHF
TRBJ2-2 TRBV7-2 . . TGTGCCAGCAGCTTAGCAGACACCGGGGAGCTGTTTTTT CASSLADTGELFF
TRBJ1-1 TRBV18 . . TGTGCCAGCTCACCACCGGGGGCACGGACCATGAACACTGAAGCTTTCTTT CASSPPGARTMNTEAFF
TRBJ2-4 TRBV18 TRBD2 few TGTGCCAGCTCACCACCGGTGACGCAGGGAGGGACTTTAACCAAAAACATTCAGTACTTC CASSPPVTQGGTLTKNIQYF
TRBJ2-5 TRBV11-2 TRBD2 . TGTGCCAGCAGCTTAGTAACTAGCGGGGGGGCTTCCCGAGAGACCCAGTACTTC CASSLVTSGGASRETQYF
TRBJ2-2 TRBV11-3 . . TGTGCCAGCAGCCCCCTGCAGGGTACCGGGGAGCTGTTTTTT CASSPLQGTGELFF
TRBJ2-3 TRBV11-2 TRBD2 . TGTGCCAGCAGCTGGACTAGCGGGGGGAGCACAGATACGCAGTATTTT CASSWTSGGSTDTQYF
TRBJ2-7 TRBV12-3/TRBV12-4 . . TGTGCCAGCAGTTTGTCACTGAGCTACGAGCAGTACTTC CASSLSLSYEQYF
TRBJ1-2 TRBV29-1 . . TGCAGCGTTGGACCTGAGGGCAGCTATGGCTACACCTTC CSVGPEGSYGYTF
TRBJ2-3 TRBV12-3/TRBV12-4 . . TGTGCCAGCAGTTTAGAGTTGGCGCAGTATTTT CASSLELAQYF
TRBJ2-7 TRBV7-2 . . TGTGCCAGCAGCCCACCCGACAGGACCTACGAGCAGTACTTC CASSPPDRTYEQYF
TRBJ1-5 TRBV12-5 . . TGTGCTAGTGGTTCTCAACCAGTTGACATCAACGACAATCAGCCCCAGCATTTT CASGSQPVDINDNQPQHF
TRBJ1-2 TRBV19 TRBD1 . TGTGCCAGTAGGACCGGGACAGGGGTCATCTATGGCTACACCTTC CASRTGTGVIYGYTF
TRBJ2-1 TRBV20-1 . . TGCAGTGCTAGCCCCGGGGTAGTGCAGTTCTTC CSASPGVVQFF